This T cell receptor (beta chain) is from a study of cytomegalovirus exposure and HLA in healthy donors. General study findings and limits: A later analysis reportedly found that, within productive TCRs, an Asian-associated ancestry cluster had fewer N-insertions than the mean observed across the approximately 700 donors.

About this clone itself: No antigen is known for it.

This PCR relied on a set of 60 Vbeta primers and 13 Jbeta primers. This table comes from immunoSEQ multiplex PCR, and its TCRdb copy is limited to in-frame clones, with some not included. The sample contains 90,000 to 140,000 clones, 60% to 85% of which appear only once. V gave up 8 bases and J gave up 6 bases; unmatched junction bases: 20. This CDR3 comprises 17 residues. The germline gives CDR1 ENHRY, CDR2 SYGVKD. The chain recombines TRBV10-3 with TRBJ1-2; the match to TRBD1 covers 8 bases. The clonotype was recovered from a male donor in good health and CMV-seronegative. Specimen: PBMCs. The CDR3 DNA reads as TGTGCCATCGGAATGTCGACCCGACAGGGGTGGGCGGATGGCTACACCTTC. Translated: CAIGMSTRQGWADGYTF.